A single sample is the source of the 29 T cell receptor beta chains below, sequenced in a study of T cells after yellow fever vaccination (dated by TCRdb to the late 2010s). According to the study, the label for this sample's treatment or condition signals: live attenuated yellow fever vaccine strain. Library construction relied on 5' RACE. Sequencing was performed on an Illumina NovaSeq 6000. The public reads were reanalyzed by TCRdb: fastp trimming at Q25, MiXCR alignment, in-frame beta chains only. Merged by CDR3 protein, the rows form single entries marked with the most common genes and DNA. The sample contains 100,000 to 150,000 distinct CDR3 sequences, over 8% of them found a single time. The top ten clonotypes cover 40% of the sample. The input for sequencing was CD8+ T cells sorted from PBMCs, taken on the day of the yellow fever booster vaccination. All receptors come from a man aged 18 to 30 who received the YFV17D yellow fever vaccine.

V and J are TRBV6-2 or TRBV6-3 and TRBJ2-7, with 9 bases identical to TRBD1. The CDR3 loop spans 18 amino acids. V dropped 5 bases and J dropped 1; count of bases not matched to a gene: 15. The germline CDR1 and CDR2 sequences are MNHEY and SVGEGT. CDR3 sequence reads: CASSPSPGQGMGSYEQYF. The CDR3 DNA reads TGTGCCAGCAGTCCATCCCCGGGACAGGGCATGGGGTCCTACGAGCAGTACTTC.

This clonotype was found a few times. V usage is TRBV27 and J usage is TRBJ2-7; D uncertain. Germline V gene lookup returns CDR1 MNHEY and CDR2 SMNVEV (reference sequence). V shed 7 bases and J shed 1 base, with 14 bases lying between them. The CDR3 spans 14 residues. The CDR3 DNA reads as TGTGCCAGCATGCCCTTTTCGGAGTCCTACGAGCAGTACTTC. It codes for CASMPFSESYEQYF.

The rearrangement joins TRBV7-6 to TRBJ2-3, with 11 bases matching TRBD2. In germline, CDR1 is SGHVS, CDR2 FNYEAQ. There are 16 residues in the CDR3. V was clipped by 5 bases and J by 2 bases; unmatched bases: 6. The CDR3 nucleotides read TGTGCCAGCAGCCCAACTAGCGGGGGTAACACAGATACGCAGTATTTT. Protein: CASSPTSGGNTDTQYF. The whole variable domain, filled in from reference TRBV7-6 and TRBJ2-3, reads GAGVSQSPRYKVTKRGQDVALRCDPISGHVSLYWYRQALGQGPEFLTYFNYEAQQDKSGLPNDRFSAERPEGSISTLTIQRTEQRDSAMYRCASSPTSGGNTDTQYFGPGTRLTVL.

There are a few counts of this clonotype. V is TRBV10-3 and J is TRBJ1-5; no definite D call. The CDR3 is 12 amino acids. Germline V gene sequence: CDR1 ENHRY, CDR2 SYGVKD. V was pared by 2 bases and J by 2 bases, with 1 base between. The CDR3 sequence: CAISEGNQPQHF. In DNA form, the CDR3 reads TGTGCCATCAGTGAGGGCAATCAGCCCCAGCATTTT.

This clonotype was recorded at least ten times. J is TRBJ2-2 and V is TRBV7-9, with a possible D match to TRBD2 (5 bases). V lost 5 bases and J 3 bases, leaving 10 bases between the germline ends. The CDR3 totals 14 residues. The germline V gene has CDR1 SEHNR and CDR2 FQNEAQ (reference sequence). The CDR3 is CASSAGVYTGELFF. In DNA form, the CDR3 reads TGTGCCAGCAGCGCGGGTGTTTACACCGGGGAGCTGTTTTTT.

The chain uses TRBV27 and TRBJ2-3, with D maybe TRBD2 (6 bases). The germline gives CDR1 MNHEY, CDR2 SMNVEV (reference sequence). V lost 1 base to trimming and J lost 2 bases, with 10 bases between them. This CDR3 has 15 amino acids. The CDR3 DNA reads TGTGCCAGCAGTTTATTGGGGGAGGACACAGATACGCAGTATTTT. Amino acids: CASSLLGEDTDTQYF.

About this clonotype: Given a much more abundant clone one base away, this may be a read error. The rearrangement links TRBV7-2 to TRBJ2-1; no firm D call. Looked up from germline, CDR1 is SGHTA and CDR2 is FQGNSA. The CDR3 totals 15 residues. Here the CDR3 reads CASSASASSYTEQFF. The CDR3 DNA follows: TGTGCCAGCAGTGCTTCTGCTTCCTCCTACACTGAGCAGTTCTTC.

This clonotype was detected many times. The chain has TRBV29-1 and TRBJ2-1, with 10 nucleotides matching TRBD1. The CDR3 contains 12 residues. Germline lookup yields CDR1 SQVTM and CDR2 ANQGSEA. The V gene end was trimmed by 5 bases and the J gene end by 13 bases; junction bases not matched to a gene: 8. CDR3 in amino acids: CSVFDLTGGQFF. The CDR3 DNA is TGCAGCGTTTTCGATCTGACAGGGGGCCAGTTCTTC.

There are a few counts of this clonotype. The chain joins TRBV7-9 to TRBJ1-6, with D uncertain. Germline CDR1 reads SEHNR; CDR2 reads FQNEAQ (reference sequence). This CDR3 region has 13 residues. V was trimmed by 4 bases and J by 7 bases, leaving 8 bases between them. The DNA for the CDR3 is TGTGCCAGCAGCTCTGGACTCAATTCACCCCTCCACTTT. Its translation: CASSSGLNSPLHF. Combining the CDR3 with reference TRBV7-9 and TRBJ1-6 gives the whole variable domain DTGVSQNPRHKITKRGQNVTFRCDPISEHNRLYWYRQTLGQGPEFLTYFQNEAQLEKSRLLSDRFSAERPKGSFSTLEIQRTEQGDSAMYLCASSSGLNSPLHFGNGTRLTVT.

The sample holds many counts of this clonotype. This rearrangement joins TRBV7-9 to TRBJ2-1, with D tentatively TRBD2 (5 bases). Trimming stripped 5 bases from V and 2 bases from J, with 13 bases between. The germline V gene has CDR1 SEHNR and CDR2 FQNEAQ (reference sequence). The CDR3 length is 15 residues. In nucleotides, the CDR3 is TGTGCCAGCAGCACCGAGGCTAGCACCTACAATGAGCAGTTCTTC. This gives the protein CASSTEASTYNEQFF.

This clonotype was detected only a few times. The genes are TRBV2 and TRBJ1-4; D might be TRBD1 (6 bases). Trimming took off 4 bases at V and 3 bases at J, with 15 bases between the two ends. The CDR3 covers 16 residues. Germline V CDR1 and CDR2: SNHLY, FYNNEI. The CDR3 region has the DNA TGTGCCAGCAGTGTTAATTGGGGGGGGCCTAATGAAAAACTGTTTTTT. Residues: CASSVNWGGPNEKLFF.

The sample holds a few counts of this clonotype. This chain uses TRBV7-2 with TRBJ1-2, with D possibly matching TRBD1 (5 bases). CDR1 and CDR2 from the germline V gene are SGHTA and FQGNSA. The CDR3 totals 13 residues. Trimming stripped 3 bases from V and 5 bases from J, with 10 bases between. In nucleotides, the CDR3 is TGTGCCAGCAGCTTCCTCGACAGTTATGGCTACACCTTC. It encodes CASSFLDSYGYTF.

This clonotype turned up a few times. The chain joins TRBV6-5 to TRBJ1-2; 8 bases match TRBD1. The CDR3 is 12 amino acids. The V gene end was trimmed by 5 bases and the J gene end by 8 bases; junction bases not matched to a gene: 4. CDR1 MNHEY and CDR2 SVGAGI come from the germline V gene. The CDR3 reads CASSPDRDGYTF. The CDR3 DNA follows: TGTGCCAGCAGTCCGGACAGGGACGGCTACACCTTC.

This clonotype was counted a few times. V is TRBV28 and J is TRBJ2-7, with D maybe TRBD2 (5 bases). Trimming removed 5 bases from V and 0 bases from J, with 5 bases in between. The CDR3 has 12 amino acids. Germline V CDR1 and CDR2: MDHEN, SYDVKM. The CDR3 DNA sequence: TGTGCCAGCAGTGCGGGCTCCTACGAGCAGTACGTC. Its protein is CASSAGSYEQYV.

V is TRBV10-3 and J is TRBJ2-7, with 7 positions matching TRBD1. The germline gives CDR1 ENHRY, CDR2 SYGVKD. The CDR3 loop spans 15 amino acids. Trimming cost V 2 bases and J 3 bases; bases outside gene matches: 7. CDR3 region: CAISETGTVSYEQYV. The CDR3 DNA is TGTGCCATCAGTGAGACCGGGACAGTAAGCTACGAGCAGTACGTC.

The chain employs TRBV20-1 and TRBJ1-3; maybe TRBD1 (6 bases). Trimming left V 6 bases short and J 0 bases short, with 15 bases between. CDR3 length: 15 residues. Germline-derived CDR1 and CDR2 are DFQATT and SNEGSKA (reference sequence). CDR3 loop: CSATKQGHSGNTIYF. The CDR3 region has the DNA TGCAGTGCCACGAAACAGGGTCACTCTGGAAACACCATATATTTT.

The rearrangement joins TRBV20-1 to TRBJ2-7; TRBD1 agrees at 8 bases. V trimming: 2 bases; J trimming: 1 base; junction bases outside the gene matches: 1. This CDR3 has 13 residues. Germline V gene sequence: CDR1 DFQATT, CDR2 SNEGSKA (reference sequence). The DNA for the CDR3 is TGCAGTGCTAGACAGGGGGCGTCCTACGAGCAGTACGTC. Amino acids: CSARQGASYEQYV.

This clonotype was counted between two and nine times. DNA of the CDR3: TGCGCCAGCAGCCCAGGGACTAGCGGGGCACGGAACACCGGGGAGCTGTTTTTT. Its translation: CASSPGTSGARNTGELFF. The rearrangement uses TRBV4-3 and TRBJ2-2; 13 bases fit TRBD2. The junction had 6 bases not matched to a gene; V was cut back by 4 bases and J by 1 base. CDR3 length equals 18 residues. CDR1 is LGHNA and CDR2 is YSLEER in the germline V gene.

There are a few counts of this clonotype. The rearrangement joins TRBV12-3 or TRBV12-4 to TRBJ2-2; 9 bases match TRBD1. V lost 6 bases, J lost 1 base, and 9 bases stayed unmatched. The CDR3 covers 17 residues. CDR3 sequence: CASSQAPGQGNTGELFF. In nucleotides, the CDR3 is TGTGCCAGCAGCCAAGCTCCGGGACAGGGGAACACCGGGGAGCTGTTTTTT.

This chain joins TRBV6-2 or TRBV6-3 and TRBJ2-4, with 7 bases that match TRBD1. Per germline, CDR1 MNHEY and CDR2 SVGEGT. CDR3 length: 16 amino acids. V dropped 5 bases and J dropped 3; count of bases not matched to a gene: 10. The CDR3 loop reads CASSPVDRVVKNIQYF. As DNA, the CDR3 is TGTGCCAGCAGTCCCGTAGACAGGGTGGTCAAAAACATTCAGTACTTC.

With respect to this clonotype: A much larger clone lies a single base off, so this may be a read error. This chain joins TRBV28 and TRBJ2-6, with 7 bases aligning to TRBD1. CDR3 length equals 18 residues. The germline V gene encodes CDR1 MDHEN and CDR2 SYDVKM. The CDR3 sequence: CASSFFRQGQSEANVLTF. The CDR3 nucleotides are TGTGCCAGCAGTTTCTTCAGACAGGGTCAGTCTGAGGCCAACGTCCTGACTTTC. Based on the CDR3 plus reference TRBV28 and TRBJ2-6, the full variable domain is DVKVTQSSRYLVKRTGEKVFLECVQDMDHENMFWYRQDPGLGLRLIYFSYDVKMKEKGDIPEGYSVSREKKERFSLILESASTNQTSMYLCASSFFRQGQSEANVLTFGAGSRLTVL.

The chain has TRBV11-2 and TRBJ2-7; tentative D call: TRBD2 (5 bases). The germline V and J ends were trimmed by 5 bases and 2 bases, with 10 bases remaining between them. Germline values: CDR1 SGHAT, CDR2 FQNNGV. The length of the CDR3 is 13 residues. CDR3 amino acids: CASSPGFPYEQYF. The CDR3 bases are TGTGCCAGCAGCCCGGGGTTCCCCTACGAGCAGTACTTC.

This clonotype has a handful of counts. The chain is built from TRBV19 and TRBJ2-3; perhaps TRBD1 as D (7 bases). CDR1 and CDR2 (germline): LNHDA, SQIVND (reference sequence). The CDR3 has 15 amino acids. V was trimmed by 4 bases and J by 0 bases, leaving 11 bases between them. The DNA for the CDR3 is TGTGCCAGTAGTACGACAGGGACTAGCACAGATACGCAGTATTTT. This sequence encodes CASSTTGTSTDTQYF. The full variable domain, in which reference TRBV19 and TRBJ2-3 provide the parts outside the CDR3, is DGGITQSPKYLFRKEGQNVTLSCEQNLNHDAMYWYRQDPGQGLRLIYYSQIVNDFQKGDIAEGYSVSREKKESFPLTVTSAQKNPTAFYLCASSTTGTSTDTQYFGPGTRLTVL.

This clonotype was seen at least ten times. The rearrangement joins TRBV15 to TRBJ1-1; D is unresolved. V was trimmed by 5 bases and J by 2 bases, leaving 18 bases between them. Germline values: CDR1 LNHNV, CDR2 YYDKDF (reference sequence). The CDR3 totals 16 residues. DNA for the CDR3: TGTGCCACCAGCCCCACCTTCGTGGGCCTAAACACTGAAGCTTTCTTT. Translating it yields CATSPTFVGLNTEAFF.

V is TRBV4-3 and J is TRBJ2-1, with 9 bases that match TRBD1. The CDR3 length is 16 residues. V was pared by 0 bases and J by 7 bases, with 7 bases of the junction left unmatched. CDR1 and CDR2 (germline): LGHNA, YSLEER. CDR3 DNA: TGCGCCAGCAGCCAAGATCGGGACAGGGTGACGAATGAGCAGTTCTTC. Its protein is CASSQDRDRVTNEQFF.

V and J are TRBV6-6 and TRBJ2-1, with no clear D. CDR1 is MNHNY and CDR2 is SVGAGI in the germline V gene (reference sequence). The ends were cut back, 7 bases at V and 2 bases at J, with 21 bases in the middle. The CDR3 contains 17 residues. In DNA form, the CDR3 reads TGTGCCAGCACCCTCACCGCGGACGTATTAACCTACAATGAGCAGTTCTTC. Translating gives CASTLTADVLTYNEQFF.

V is TRBV4-1 and J is TRBJ2-6; TRBD2 might be the D (7 bases). The CDR3 extends over 20 amino acids. The germline CDR1 and CDR2 sequences are MGHRA and YSYEKL. V lost 1 base and J lost 0, with 19 bases in between. The CDR3 DNA is TGCGCCAGCAGCCAAGGGGTGAGCCGGGGGGCCTTCTCTGGGGCCAACGTCCTGACTTTC. It yields the protein CASSQGVSRGAFSGANVLTF.

This clonotype has just a few counts. The chain couples TRBV6-5 to TRBJ1-1; 7 bases are shared with TRBD1. The germline CDR1 and CDR2 sequences are MNHEY and SVGAGI. The V segment lost 6 bases and the J segment 3 bases; nucleotides outside the gene matches: 4. The CDR3 is 13 residues long. The CDR3 loop is CASRPGTDTEAFF. The CDR3 region has the DNA TGTGCCAGCAGACCCGGGACAGACACTGAAGCTTTCTTT.

This clonotype was found a few times. This chain links TRBV7-6 with TRBJ2-3; 7 nucleotides match TRBD2. CDR1 and CDR2 (germline): SGHVS, FNYEAQ. The CDR3 contains 15 residues. Germline trimming cut 5 bases from V and 3 bases from J; bases unmatched to any gene: 8. The CDR3, as DNA: TGTGCCAGCAGCCCTCTGGCGGGGGAGACAGATACGCAGTATTTT. Amino acid sequence: CASSPLAGETDTQYF.